This T cell receptor (beta chain) was obtained from a study of blood T cell repertoires in COVID-19. Clones were sequenced by immunoSEQ multiplex PCR, and TCRdb holds only the in-frame ones, with some missing. The sample has 270,000 or so clones; 85% to 95% are singletons. CDR3 length equals 11 residues. Germline CDR1 and CDR2: SGHTA and FQGTGA. V lost 4 bases, J lost 9 bases, and 1 base stayed unmatched. Sequenced sample: PBMCs or T cells enriched from blood (not recorded which). The sequence was obtained from a man aged 40-55 years who had been exposed to COVID-19. The rearrangement links TRBV7-3 to TRBJ2-3, with TRBD2 identical over 7 bases. The CDR3 loop reads CASSSGGTQYF. The CDR3 bases are TGTGCCAGCAGCTCGGGGGGAACGCAGTATTTT.